The 4 T cell receptor beta chains listed next were all sequenced from one sample in a study of ipilimumab plus nivolumab after autologous stem cell transplantation. Clones were sequenced by immunoSEQ multiplex PCR, and TCRdb holds only the in-frame ones, with some missing. The top ten hold over 5.5% of the sample, which has fewer than 25,000 clones, around 81% seen once. The sequencing here drew on PBMCs, taken in a trial of ipilimumab plus nivolumab as post-transplant consolidation. The receptors here all came from a male donor with diffuse large B-cell lymphoma.

This clone has a single count. V usage is TRBV4-2 and J usage is TRBJ2-5; TRBD2 matches at 8 bases. The V segment lost 0 bases and the J segment 6 bases; nucleotides outside the gene matches: 6. Germline-derived CDR1 and CDR2 are LGHNA and YNFKEQ. This CDR3 spans 15 amino acids. The CDR3 loop is CASSQDPGGRKTQYF. The DNA of the CDR3 is TGTGCCAGCAGCCAAGATCCGGGGGGGAGAAAGACCCAGTACTTC.

The V and J genes are TRBV6-1 and TRBJ2-5; no clear D. V was trimmed by 4 bases and J by 4 bases, leaving 10 bases between them. The CDR3 consists of 13 residues. Germline CDR1 reads MNHNS; CDR2 reads SASEGT. CDR3 sequence (DNA): TGTGCCAGCAGTGTGGGTGTTAGAGAGACCCAGTACTTC. It specifies CASSVGVRETQYF.

J is TRBJ1-3 and V is TRBV6-6; D is unresolved. Germline assignment: CDR1 MNHNY and CDR2 SVGAGI (reference sequence). This CDR3 spans 13 amino acids. V lost 2 bases, J lost 4 bases, and 6 bases lay in between. For the CDR3, the DNA is TGTGCCAGCAGTTACACAGACGGAAACACCATATATTTT. This gives the protein CASSYTDGNTIYF.

This clone occurred a few times. J is TRBJ2-3 and V is TRBV18; tentative D call: TRBD1 (6 bases). Trimming removed 3 bases from V and 5 bases from J, with 12 bases in between. The CDR3 consists of 14 residues. Germline loops: CDR1 KGHSH, CDR2 LQKENI. The CDR3 sequence is CASSPGAGEDTQYF. CDR3 DNA sequence: TGTGCCAGCTCACCGGGGGCAGGGGAAGATACGCAGTATTTT.